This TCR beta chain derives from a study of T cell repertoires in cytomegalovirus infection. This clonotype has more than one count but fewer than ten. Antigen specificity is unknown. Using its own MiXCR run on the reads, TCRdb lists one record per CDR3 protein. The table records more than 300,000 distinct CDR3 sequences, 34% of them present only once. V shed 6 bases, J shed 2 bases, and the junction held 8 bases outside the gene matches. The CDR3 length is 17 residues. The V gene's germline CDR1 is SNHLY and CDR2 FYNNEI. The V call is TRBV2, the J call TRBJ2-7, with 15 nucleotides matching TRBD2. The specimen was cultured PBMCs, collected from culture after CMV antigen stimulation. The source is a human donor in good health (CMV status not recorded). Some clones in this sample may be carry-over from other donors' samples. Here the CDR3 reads CASSWTSGRAGAYEQYV. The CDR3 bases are TGTGCCAGCAGCTGGACTAGCGGGAGGGCTGGGGCCTACGAGCAGTACGTC.